One sample yielded the 2 T cell receptor beta chains listed below, sequenced in a study of blood T cell repertoires in COVID-19 (dated by TCRdb to between 2020 and 2021). Receptor amplification or capture employed the immunoSEQ multiplex PCR assay. TCRdb obtained this table from immuneACCESS and retained in-frame rearrangements with V and J assigned. These tables miss some clones; where compared with another copy, unresolved V genes account for less than half of the shortfall, and the remainder is unexplained. The sample yields 200,000 to 250,000 clones; roughly 85% were counted once. The ten largest clones take up 11% of the sample. Sequencing was carried out using PBMCs or T cells enriched from blood (not recorded which). These receptors originate from a man younger than 40 who had recovered from COVID-19.

This chain uses TRBV5-1 with TRBJ2-7; maybe TRBD1 (5 bases). Trimming removed 4 bases at V and 3 bases at J, with 14 bases between. The CDR3 is 14 amino acids. Germline assignment: CDR1 SGHRS and CDR2 YFSETQ. The CDR3 bases are TGCGCCAGCAGCCTAATGCTGACAGTCTACGAGCAGTACTTC. Translation gives CASSLMLTVYEQYF.

The CDR3 here is CASSSDRGSLFNQPQHF. The CDR3, as DNA: TGTGCCAGCAGTTCCGACAGAGGATCCCTTTTCAATCAGCCCCAGCATTTT. The chain employs TRBV28 and TRBJ1-5, with a weak D call TRBD1 (5 bases). This CDR3 spans 17 amino acids. Germline values: CDR1 MDHEN, CDR2 SYDVKM. V lost 4 bases and J lost 3, with 19 bases in between.